This TCR beta chain was identified during a study of CD8 T cells in ankylosing spondylitis (TCRdb year 2017). Concerning the study at large: T cell receptor beta repertoires were profiled in healthy donors and ankylosing spondylitis patients so that disease-linked TCR variants could be found. The full study cohort was made up of over 20 ankylosing spondylitis patients and 108 healthy donors. Peripheral blood was sampled, and synovial fluid was additionally collected from ankylosing spondylitis patients.

What the study reported, not specific to this receptor: Some TCR beta motif variants had previously been reported in synovial fluid and blood of reactive arthritis patients, which suggested common disease-initiation mechanisms. Blood from ankylosing spondylitis patients appeared to be characterized by a TCR beta motif composed of under 10 highly homologous amino acid variants. The disease-linked clones were reported to be significantly enriched in matched synovial fluid samples from ankylosing spondylitis patients. In peripheral blood, the disease-linked clones were found at relatively low frequencies and had a CD8+ phenotype.

The instrument given in TCRdb is Illumina HiSeq 2500. Quantitative 5'-RACE with molecular barcodes was the method used to prepare the TCR beta libraries. For the original study's pipeline: A new computational method, built on a probabilistic model of VDJ rearrangement, was used to identify disease-linked TCR variants. The public reads were run again by TCRdb, first through fastp at Q25 and then through MiXCR, and only productive beta chains were kept. For every CDR3 protein sequence, its rows merge into one entry that carries the most common genes and DNA. TCRdb's processing, not the authors', yielded these V and J calls. A total of about 160,000 distinct CDR3 sequences appear in this sample, around 19% of them only once. Roughly 7.7% of the sample lies in the top ten. Concerning this clonotype: No cognate antigen has been identified for it. No much larger clonotype is one base removed from it; base qualities were not supplied.

Based on the germline V gene, the CDR1 and CDR2 sequences are KGHDR and SFDVKD. The CDR3, cysteine through phenylalanine, is 13 amino acids long. Only the CDR3 DNA stays, 39 bases, in frame from base 1. V loses 0 bases, J loses 3 bases, and the germline ends lie 5 bases apart. The chain joins TRBV24-1 to TRBJ2-7; the D gene remains uncertain. The sequencing input was blood, either unsorted or a sorted T cell fraction (not recorded which). The clonotype originates from a male donor with ankylosing spondylitis or in good health (not recorded which). The nucleotides read TGTGCCACCAGTGATTTGGGCGGCTACGAGCAGTACTTC. Its protein reads: CATSDLGGYEQYF.